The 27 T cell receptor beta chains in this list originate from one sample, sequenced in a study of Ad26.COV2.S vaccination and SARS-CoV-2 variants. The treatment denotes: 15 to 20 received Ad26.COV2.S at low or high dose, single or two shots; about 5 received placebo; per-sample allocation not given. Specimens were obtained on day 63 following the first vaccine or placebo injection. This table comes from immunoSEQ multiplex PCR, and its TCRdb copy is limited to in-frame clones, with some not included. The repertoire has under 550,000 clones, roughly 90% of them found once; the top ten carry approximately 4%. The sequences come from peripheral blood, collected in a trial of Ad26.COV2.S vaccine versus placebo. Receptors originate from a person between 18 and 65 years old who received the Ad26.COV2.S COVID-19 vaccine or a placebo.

CDR3 sequence (DNA): TGTGCCAGCAGCCAACATAGACAGAACTACGAGCAGTACTTC. Residues: CASSQHRQNYEQYF. This chain links TRBV14 with TRBJ2-7; D is perhaps TRBD1 (5 bases). V was trimmed by 2 bases and J by 3 bases, leaving 11 bases between them. The germline V gene encodes CDR1 SGHDN and CDR2 FVKESK. This CDR3 contains 14 residues.

Written as DNA, the CDR3 is TGTGCCAGCAGTTTGGTCCCCTCTAGCGGGCTCCAAGAGACCCAGTACTTC. Translated: CASSLVPSSGLQETQYF. The chain is built from TRBV27 and TRBJ2-5, with TRBD2 identical over 8 bases. CDR3 length equals 17 residues. V gave up 3 bases and J gave up 1 base; unmatched junction bases: 10. Germline CDR1 is MNHEY and CDR2 is SMNVEV (reference sequence).

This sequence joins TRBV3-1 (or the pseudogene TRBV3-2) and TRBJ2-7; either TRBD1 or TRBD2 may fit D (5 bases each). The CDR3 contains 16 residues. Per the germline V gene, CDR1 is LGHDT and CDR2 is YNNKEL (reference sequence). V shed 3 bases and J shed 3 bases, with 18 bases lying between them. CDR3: CASSQDPGTGNYEQYF. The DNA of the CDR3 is TGTGCCAGCAGCCAGGATCCCGGGACCGGCAACTACGAGCAGTACTTC.

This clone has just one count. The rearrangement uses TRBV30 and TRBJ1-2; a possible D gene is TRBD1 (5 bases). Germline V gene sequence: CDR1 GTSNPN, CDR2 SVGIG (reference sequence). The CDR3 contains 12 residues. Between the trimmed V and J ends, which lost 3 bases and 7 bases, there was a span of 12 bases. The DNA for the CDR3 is TGTGCCTGGAGGCAACCTAGGGGTGGCTACACCTTC. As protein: CAWRQPRGGYTF.

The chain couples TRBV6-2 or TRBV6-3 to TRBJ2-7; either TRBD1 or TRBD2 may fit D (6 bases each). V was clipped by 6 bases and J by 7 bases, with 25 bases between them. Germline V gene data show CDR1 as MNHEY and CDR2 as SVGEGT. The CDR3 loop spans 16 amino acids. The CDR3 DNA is TGTGCCAGCAGCCGCTTGGGGGGACAAGGGGCTGAAGAGCAGTACTTC. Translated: CASSRLGGQGAEEQYF.

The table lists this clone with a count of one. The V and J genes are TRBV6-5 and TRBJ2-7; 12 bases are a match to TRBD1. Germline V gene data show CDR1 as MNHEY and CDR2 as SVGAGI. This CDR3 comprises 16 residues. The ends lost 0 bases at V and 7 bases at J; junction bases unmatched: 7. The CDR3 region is CASSYSRDRGPREQYF. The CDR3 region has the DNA TGTGCCAGCAGTTACTCGAGGGACAGGGGGCCTCGGGAGCAGTACTTC.

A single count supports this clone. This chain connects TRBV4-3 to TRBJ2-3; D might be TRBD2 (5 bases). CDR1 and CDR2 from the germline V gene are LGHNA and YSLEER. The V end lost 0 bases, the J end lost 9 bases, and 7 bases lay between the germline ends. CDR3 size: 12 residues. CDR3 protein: CASSQDRETQYF. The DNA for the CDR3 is TGCGCCAGCAGCCAAGATCGGGAAACGCAGTATTTT.

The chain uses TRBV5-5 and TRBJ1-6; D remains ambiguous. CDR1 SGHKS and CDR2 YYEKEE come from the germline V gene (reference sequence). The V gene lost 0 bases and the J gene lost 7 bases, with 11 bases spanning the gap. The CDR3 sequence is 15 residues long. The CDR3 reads CASSLERRPNSPLHF. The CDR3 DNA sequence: TGTGCCAGCAGCTTGGAACGCCGTCCGAATTCACCCCTCCACTTT.

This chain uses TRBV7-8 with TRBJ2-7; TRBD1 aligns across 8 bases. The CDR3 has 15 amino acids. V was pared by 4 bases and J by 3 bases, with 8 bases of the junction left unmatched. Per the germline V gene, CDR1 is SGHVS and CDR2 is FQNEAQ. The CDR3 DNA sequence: TGTGCCAGCAGCTCCCGAGGACAGGGCTACTACGAGCAGTACTTC. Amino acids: CASSSRGQGYYEQYF.

The CDR3 loop reads CASSRAPGAGGETQYF. The CDR3, as DNA: TGTGCCAGTAGTAGGGCCCCCGGAGCGGGGGGGGAGACCCAGTACTTC. The chain joins TRBV19 to TRBJ2-5; 10 nucleotides match TRBD2. Trimming took 4 bases from V and 5 from J; bases not matched to a gene: 10. Germline V CDR1 and CDR2: LNHDA, SQIVND (reference sequence). The CDR3 length is 16 residues.

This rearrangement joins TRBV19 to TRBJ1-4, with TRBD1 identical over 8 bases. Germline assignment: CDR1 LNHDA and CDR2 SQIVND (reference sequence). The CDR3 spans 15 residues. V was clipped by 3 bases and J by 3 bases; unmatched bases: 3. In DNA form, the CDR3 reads TGTGCCAGTAGTATGGGGACAGGATCTAATGAAAAACTGTTTTTT. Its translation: CASSMGTGSNEKLFF.

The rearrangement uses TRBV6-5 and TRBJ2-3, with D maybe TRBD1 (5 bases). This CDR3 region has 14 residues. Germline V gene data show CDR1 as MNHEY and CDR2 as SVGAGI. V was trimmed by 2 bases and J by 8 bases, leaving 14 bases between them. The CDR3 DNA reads TGTGCCAGCAGTTACGGCGTAGGGCAGGGTACGCAGTATTTT. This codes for CASSYGVGQGTQYF.

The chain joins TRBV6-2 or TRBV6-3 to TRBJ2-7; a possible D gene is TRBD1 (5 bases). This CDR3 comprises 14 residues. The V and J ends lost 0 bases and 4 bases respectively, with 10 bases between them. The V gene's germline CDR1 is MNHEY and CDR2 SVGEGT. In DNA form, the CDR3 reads TGTGCCAGCAGTTACTCCCAGGGCGGTTACGAGCAGTACTTC. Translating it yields CASSYSQGGYEQYF.

Here the CDR3 DNA reads TGTGCCAGCAGTGCAGGGAGGGACACCATATATTTT. It is translated as CASSAGRDTIYF. V usage is TRBV28 and J usage is TRBJ1-3; D may be TRBD1 (5 bases). This CDR3 is built from 12 residues. With 5 bases removed from V and 8 bases from J, the gap between germline ends came to 10 bases. Per germline, CDR1 MDHEN and CDR2 SYDVKM.

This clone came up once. The CDR3 protein is CASSFKVSGNTIYF. The CDR3 nucleotides are TGTGCCAGCAGTTTTAAGGTTTCTGGAAACACCATATATTTT. V is TRBV28 and J is TRBJ1-3; D uncertain. Germline values: CDR1 MDHEN, CDR2 SYDVKM. CDR3 length: 14 residues. V dropped 3 bases and J dropped 1 base, with 7 bases sitting between them.

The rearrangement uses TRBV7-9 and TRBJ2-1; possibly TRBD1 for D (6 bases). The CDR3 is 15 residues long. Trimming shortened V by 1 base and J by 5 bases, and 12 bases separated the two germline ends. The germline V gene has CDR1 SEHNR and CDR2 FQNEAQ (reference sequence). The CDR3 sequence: CASSLVGGHNNEQFF. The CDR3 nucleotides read TGTGCCAGCAGCTTAGTAGGGGGACACAACAATGAGCAGTTCTTC.

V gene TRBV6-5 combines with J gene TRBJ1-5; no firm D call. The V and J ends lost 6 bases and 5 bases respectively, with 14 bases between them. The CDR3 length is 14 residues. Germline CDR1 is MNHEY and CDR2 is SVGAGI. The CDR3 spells CASSPGVGYQPQHF. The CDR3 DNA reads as TGTGCCAGCAGCCCCGGGGTGGGTTATCAGCCCCAGCATTTT.

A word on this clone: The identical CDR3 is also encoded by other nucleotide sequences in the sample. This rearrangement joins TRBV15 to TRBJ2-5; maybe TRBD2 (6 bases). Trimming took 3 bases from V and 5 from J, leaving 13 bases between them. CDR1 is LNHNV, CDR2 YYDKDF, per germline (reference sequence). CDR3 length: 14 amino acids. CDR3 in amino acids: CATSRGRRAETQYF. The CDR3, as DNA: TGTGCCACCAGCAGGGGGAGGCGCGCGGAGACCCAGTACTTC. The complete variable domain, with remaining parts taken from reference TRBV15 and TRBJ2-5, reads DAMVIQNPRYQVTQFGKPVTLSCSQTLNHNVMYWYQQKSSQAPKLLFHYYDKDFNNEADTPDNFQSRRPNTSFCFLDIRSPGLGDTAMYLCATSRGRRAETQYFGPGTRLLVL.

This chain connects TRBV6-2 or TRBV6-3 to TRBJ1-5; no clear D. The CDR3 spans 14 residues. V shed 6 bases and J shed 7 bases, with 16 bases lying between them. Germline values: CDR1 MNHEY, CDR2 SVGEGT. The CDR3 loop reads CASSLFAARQPQHF. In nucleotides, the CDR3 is TGTGCCAGCAGCTTGTTCGCGGCCCGGCAGCCCCAGCATTTT.

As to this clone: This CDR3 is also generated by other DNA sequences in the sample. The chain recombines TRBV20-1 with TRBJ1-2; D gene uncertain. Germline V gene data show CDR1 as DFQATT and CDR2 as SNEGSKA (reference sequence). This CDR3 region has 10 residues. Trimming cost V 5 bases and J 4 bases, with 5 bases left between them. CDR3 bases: TGCAGTGCTGGACCCTATGGCTACACCTTC. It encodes CSAGPYGYTF.

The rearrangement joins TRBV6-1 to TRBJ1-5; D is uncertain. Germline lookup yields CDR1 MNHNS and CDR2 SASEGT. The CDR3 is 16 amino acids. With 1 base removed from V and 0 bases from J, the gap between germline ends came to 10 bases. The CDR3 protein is CASSEGGWGSNQPQHF. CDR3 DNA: TGTGCCAGCAGTGAAGGGGGTTGGGGTAGCAATCAGCCCCAGCATTTT.

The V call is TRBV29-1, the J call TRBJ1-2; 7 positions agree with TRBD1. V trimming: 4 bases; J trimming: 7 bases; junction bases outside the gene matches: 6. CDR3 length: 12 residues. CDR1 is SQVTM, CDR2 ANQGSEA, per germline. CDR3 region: CSVVRTGGGYTF. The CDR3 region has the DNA TGCAGCGTTGTTCGGACAGGTGGTGGCTACACCTTC.

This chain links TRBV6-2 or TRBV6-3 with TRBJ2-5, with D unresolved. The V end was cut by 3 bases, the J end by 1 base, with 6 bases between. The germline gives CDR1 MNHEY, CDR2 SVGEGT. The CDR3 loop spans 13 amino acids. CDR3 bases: TGTGCCAGCAGTTATGAACGCCAAGAGACCCAGTACTTC. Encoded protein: CASSYERQETQYF.

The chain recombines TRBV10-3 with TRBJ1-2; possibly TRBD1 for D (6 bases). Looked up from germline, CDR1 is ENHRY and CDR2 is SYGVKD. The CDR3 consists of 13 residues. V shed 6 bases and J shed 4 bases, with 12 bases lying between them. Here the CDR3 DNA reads TGTGCCATCAGCCAAGGGGGGAGCTATGGCTACACCTTC. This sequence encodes CAISQGGSYGYTF.

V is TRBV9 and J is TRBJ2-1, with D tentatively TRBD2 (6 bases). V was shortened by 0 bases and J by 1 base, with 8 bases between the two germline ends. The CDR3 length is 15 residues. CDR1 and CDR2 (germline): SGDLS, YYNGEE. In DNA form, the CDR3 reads TGTGCCAGCAGCGTAGCGGGGGAGTCCTACAATGAGCAGTTCTTC. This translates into CASSVAGESYNEQFF.

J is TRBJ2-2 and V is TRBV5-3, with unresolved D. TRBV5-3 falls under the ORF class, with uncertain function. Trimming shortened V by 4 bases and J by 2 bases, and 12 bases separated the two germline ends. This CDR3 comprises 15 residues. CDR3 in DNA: TGTGCCAGAAGCCAGGAGATAGGAAACACCGGGGAGCTGTTTTTT. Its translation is CARSQEIGNTGELFF.

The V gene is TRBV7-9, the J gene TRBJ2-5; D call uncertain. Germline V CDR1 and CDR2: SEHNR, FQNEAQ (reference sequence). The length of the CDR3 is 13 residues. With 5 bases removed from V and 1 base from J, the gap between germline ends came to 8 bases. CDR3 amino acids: CASSTGLQETQYF. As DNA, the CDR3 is TGTGCCAGCAGCACGGGCCTCCAAGAGACCCAGTACTTC.